What follows describes a single T cell receptor beta chain. Its antigen remains unknown. The record originates from a study of CXCR3-negative and CXCR3-positive naive CD8 T cells. Across the study: The dataset comprises approximately 140 million TRB reads in total, with about 1.5 +/- 0.3 million reads per library.

Study-wide results and caveats: Greater hydrophobicity was found in TRB CDR3s of CXCR3-positive naive cells than of CXCR3-negative naive cells. Comparison of naive CXCR3-negative and CXCR3-positive cells revealed similar TRBV-TRBJ usage, while memory cells differed.

The TRB cDNA libraries were prepared by 5' RACE with UMI labels. TCRdb reworked the 5' RACE reads into one entry per CDR3 protein, no DNA. The sample totals fewer than 140,000 distinct CDR3 sequences. Source material: naive CXCR3+ CD8+ T cells from blood. Stated subset: CD45RO-CCR7+CD27+CD95- naive CD8+ T cells expressing CXCR3 (TNR3+). The sequence was collected from a human donor in good health. Some clones in this sample may be carry-over from other donors' samples.

CDR3 in amino acids: CASSLGRPTYNEQFF. The chain is built from TRBV7-9 and TRBJ2-1; TCRdb proposes TRBD2, but this gene call is untestable without DNA. The CDR3 is 15 residues long. Germline CDR1 and CDR2: SEHNR and FQNEAQ (reference sequence).